A selection of T cell receptor beta chains follows, all from one sample in a study of T cells expressing NK-cell markers. TCRdb re-called the 5' RACE reads; every CDR3 protein appears as one record, without DNA. Across around 260,000 distinct CDR3 sequences, the top ten clones capture around 3.9% of the sample. The sequencing sample was made of blood T cells: a sorted CD56 or NKG2C T cell subset, CD4+ or CD8+ T cells, or bulk PBMC T cells (not recorded which). Receptors originate from a woman between 18 and 70 years old in good health. Each CDR3 is given with its conserved first and last residue. Fields, in order: J gene, V gene, CDR3 protein.

>TRBJ1-3|TRBV6-5
CASSSSLSSGNTIYF
>TRBJ2-7|TRBV20-1
CSARPEQLRYEQYF
>TRBJ2-5|TRBV15
CATSPLGGQETQYF
>TRBJ2-1|TRBV20-1
CSARDQGWFNEQFF
>TRBJ2-5|TRBV7-2
CASSLAAGKRETQYF
>TRBJ2-7|TRBV20-1
CSPRLAGAYEQYF
>TRBJ2-1|TRBV5-8
CASSLGDNEQFF
>TRBJ2-1|TRBV18
CASSFRGASGAYNEQFF
>TRBJ1-1|TRBV20-1
CSAGSGGNTEAFF
>TRBJ1-1|TRBV5-1
CASSTDRSIMNTEAFF
>TRBJ2-3|TRBV20-1
CSAHSPDTQYF
>TRBJ2-1|TRBV20-1
CSARMGGPYNEQFF